This T cell receptor beta chain was retrieved from a study of blood T cell repertoires in COVID-19. At the level of the study: Whether acute or convalescent, the COVID-19 samples came from the United States, Italy and Spain. The analysed material was cDNA or gDNA that came from T cells, B-cell-depleted T cells, or PBMCs.

Trimming pared 6 bases from V and 0 bases from J, leaving 8 bases between. Germline assignment: CDR1 KGHDR and CDR2 SFDVKD. The CDR3 contains 13 residues. This clone was picked up a small number of times. As processed by the authors: How many nucleated cells were present was estimated from reference gene primer amplification. Repertoires were generated with immunoSEQ multiplex PCR, while TCRdb's copy carries only in-frame clones and drops some. V and J calls and clone size come straight from that table; D and trimming were deduced from the DNA. The sample includes around 220,000 clones, approximately 82% of them seen just once.

The TCR comes from a woman aged 80 or older with active or convalescent COVID-19. What was sequenced was peripheral blood. V gene TRBV24-1 combines with J gene TRBJ2-7; D is perhaps TRBD2 (5 bases). The CDR3 region is CATSLASSYEQYF. DNA of the CDR3: TGTGCCACCAGTCTAGCTAGCTCCTACGAGCAGTACTTC.